This T cell receptor beta chain is from a study of cytotoxic CD8 clonotypes in ibrutinib-treated CLL. About the study: Response sampling came at median around twelve months of treatment, ranging about 6 to 40 months. General study points: T-cell clonality at baseline went above that of age-matched healthy donors and rose and fell with circulating CD8+ T-cell counts. At ibrutinib response, clonality increased, and at progression it declined back toward baseline. Sustained-remission and progressing patients had different sampling times.

The germline V gene has CDR1 LGHNA and CDR2 YSLEER. This CDR3 is built from 12 residues. Between the trimmed V and J ends, which lost 3 bases and 3 bases, there was a span of 3 bases. Profiled with immunoSEQ multiplex PCR; TCRdb holds only in-frame clones, not every one. Altogether over 100,000 clones are present, approximately 85% being singletons, with the ten largest covering roughly 2%. This clone turned up a few times. Its antigen is still unknown. This specimen was PBMCs, taken after 24 months of ibrutinib treatment. The rearrangement joins TRBV4-3 to TRBJ1-3; D unclear. The sequence was obtained from a human donor with chronic lymphocytic leukemia. CDR3 region: CASSQNGNTIYF. The CDR3 DNA is TGCGCCAGCAGCCAGAATGGAAACACCATATATTTT.